These 4 T cell receptor beta chains were sequenced from one sample in a study of blood T cell repertoires in COVID-19. Sequenced by immunoSEQ multiplex PCR; TCRdb stores in-frame clones only, minus some. This sample yields about 200,000 clones, of which around nine tenths are seen a single time; 1.5% to 2% belongs to the top ten. Material for sequencing was peripheral blood. The receptor source for this set is a man aged 18 to 30 with active or convalescent COVID-19.

This chain uses TRBV6-5 with TRBJ1-1, with 7 bases identical to TRBD1. CDR3 size: 14 residues. From germline, CDR1 is MNHEY and CDR2 SVGAGI. Trimming took 2 bases from V and 5 from J; bases not matched to a gene: 5. CDR3 in DNA: TGTGCCAGCAGTTACGGGCCAGGGGGAACTGAAGCTTTCTTT. Its translation: CASSYGPGGTEAFF.

The rearrangement joins TRBV6-1 to TRBJ2-7; 11 bases match TRBD2. V shed 2 bases and J 4 bases; nucleotides not matched to a gene: 10. Germline CDR1 MNHNS, CDR2 SASEGT. The CDR3 loop spans 17 amino acids. The CDR3 protein is CASSESLTSGGKYEQYF. CDR3 coding DNA: TGTGCCAGCAGTGAATCCCTCACTAGCGGGGGAAAGTACGAGCAGTACTTC.

The CDR3 nucleotides are TGTGCCAGCAGCGTAGCCGGGACAGCTAGCACAGATACGCAGTATTTT. It yields the protein CASSVAGTASTDTQYF. The V gene is TRBV9, the J gene TRBJ2-3; 7 nucleotides align to TRBD1. CDR1 and CDR2 from the germline V gene are SGDLS and YYNGEE. This CDR3 contains 16 residues. V gave up 0 bases and J gave up 0 bases; unmatched junction bases: 4.

This chain connects TRBV5-1 to TRBJ1-2, with a weak D call TRBD1 (5 bases). The CDR3 covers 15 residues. Deletions cut 0 bases from V and 0 bases from J, with 9 bases between. CDR1 is SGHRS and CDR2 is YFSETQ in the germline V gene. The CDR3 loop reads CASSLGQSTNYGYTF. CDR3 bases: TGCGCCAGCAGCTTGGGACAGAGTACTAACTATGGCTACACCTTC.